The 10 T cell receptor beta chains reported below all come from one sample, sequenced in a study of blood T cell repertoires in COVID-19. The assay was immunoSEQ multiplex PCR, and TCRdb's table has in-frame clones only and misses some. The sample holds approximately 200,000 clones, under 90% seen once. Sequencing was performed on peripheral blood. The receptor set was obtained from a woman in her sixties or seventies who had recovered from COVID-19.

V is TRBV2 and J is TRBJ1-5, with D possibly TRBD1 on 5 matching bases. The CDR3 is 15 residues long. Trimming shortened V by 3 bases and J by 5 bases, and 14 bases separated the two germline ends. The germline CDR1 and CDR2 sequences are SNHLY and FYNNEI. Written as DNA, the CDR3 is TGTGCCAGCAGTGATGCGGGGCAGGGTTATCAGCCCCAGCATTTT. This codes for CASSDAGQGYQPQHF.

The chain joins TRBV12-5 to TRBJ2-5; a possible D gene is TRBD2 (5 bases). The V end lost 3 bases, the J end lost 1 base, and 18 bases lay between the germline ends. This CDR3 contains 17 residues. Looked up from germline, CDR1 is LGHNT and CDR2 is FRNRAP. CDR3 DNA: TGTGCTAGTGGTTTTGCGCAGCGGCCAACCCTCCAAGAGACCCAGTACTTC. Its protein is CASGFAQRPTLQETQYF.

This clone was counted ten times or more. The CDR3 DNA sequence: TGTGCCAGCAGCTTGGTGGGCAGGGCTGGCGGGGAGCTGTTTTTT. It is translated as CASSLVGRAGGELFF. This chain links TRBV5-6 with TRBJ2-2, with D possibly being TRBD1 (5 bases). The germline V gene has CDR1 SGHDT and CDR2 YYEEEE. This CDR3 comprises 15 residues. The V and J ends lost 0 bases and 7 bases respectively, with 13 bases between them.

The gene calls are TRBV5-6 and TRBJ2-5, with 8 bases aligning to TRBD2. The CDR3 sequence is 16 residues long. V dropped 4 bases and J dropped 3; count of bases not matched to a gene: 11. Germline V gene sequence: CDR1 SGHDT, CDR2 YYEEEE. The CDR3 DNA follows: TGTGCCAGCAGCCGCGGAGTACTCGGGGGGGAAGAGACCCAGTACTTC. This gives the protein CASSRGVLGGEETQYF.

The chain links TRBV14 to TRBJ1-2; maybe TRBD1 (5 bases). The CDR3 is made up of 16 amino acids. Between the trimmed V and J ends, which lost 1 base and 6 bases, there was a span of 18 bases. CDR1 and CDR2 from the germline V gene are SGHDN and FVKESK. The CDR3 coding sequence is TGTGCCAGCAGCCAAGCCTGGTCTATAGGGGCTGATGGCTACACCTTC. Translation: CASSQAWSIGADGYTF.

The chain links TRBV5-6 to TRBJ1-2, with 11 bases aligning to TRBD1. The germline V gene has CDR1 SGHDT and CDR2 YYEEEE. J lost 2 bases, V lost 4 bases, and 4 bases had no gene match. This CDR3 has 15 residues. The CDR3 loop is CASSLRDRGNYGYTF. Here the CDR3 DNA reads TGTGCCAGCAGCCTCCGGGACAGGGGGAACTATGGCTACACCTTC.

The CDR3 DNA reads as TGTGCCAGCAGCGTTACAGGGGTGCAGTACTTC. Amino acid sequence: CASSVTGVQYF. The chain joins TRBV2 to TRBJ2-7; TRBD1 agrees at 7 bases. With 6 bases clipped from V and 9 bases from J, the junction kept 5 bases outside the gene matches. The CDR3 extends over 11 amino acids. Germline values: CDR1 SNHLY, CDR2 FYNNEI.

This clone is labeled as medium-sized (0.01 to 0.1%). Other nucleotide sequences from this sample produce the same CDR3. This sequence joins TRBV7-9 and TRBJ2-1; D gene ambiguous. Deletions cut 1 base from V and 2 bases from J, with 6 bases between. The CDR3 spans 14 residues. Germline V gene lookup returns CDR1 SEHNR and CDR2 FQNEAQ (reference sequence). In DNA, the CDR3 is TGTGCCAGCAGCTTAGGGTTAGCCTACAATGAGCAGTTCTTC. Translating it yields CASSLGLAYNEQFF.

This chain links TRBV2 with TRBJ2-7; D might be TRBD1 (6 bases). There are 14 residues in the CDR3. Trimming pared 3 bases from V and 2 bases from J, leaving 11 bases between. Germline CDR1 is SNHLY and CDR2 is FYNNEI. The CDR3 loop is CASSEQGITYEQYF. The CDR3 DNA sequence: TGTGCCAGCAGTGAGCAGGGGATTACCTACGAGCAGTACTTC.

This clone was recorded only once. The rearrangement uses TRBV3-1 (or the pseudogene TRBV3-2) and TRBJ1-2; 7 positions match TRBD1. Unmatched junction bases numbered 6, after V lost 0 bases and J lost 8 bases. CDR1 is LGHDT and CDR2 is YNNKEL in the germline V gene (reference sequence). This CDR3 has 14 amino acids. This CDR3 is CASSQDRGRGGYTF. CDR3 coding DNA: TGTGCCAGCAGCCAAGACAGGGGGAGAGGAGGCTACACCTTC.